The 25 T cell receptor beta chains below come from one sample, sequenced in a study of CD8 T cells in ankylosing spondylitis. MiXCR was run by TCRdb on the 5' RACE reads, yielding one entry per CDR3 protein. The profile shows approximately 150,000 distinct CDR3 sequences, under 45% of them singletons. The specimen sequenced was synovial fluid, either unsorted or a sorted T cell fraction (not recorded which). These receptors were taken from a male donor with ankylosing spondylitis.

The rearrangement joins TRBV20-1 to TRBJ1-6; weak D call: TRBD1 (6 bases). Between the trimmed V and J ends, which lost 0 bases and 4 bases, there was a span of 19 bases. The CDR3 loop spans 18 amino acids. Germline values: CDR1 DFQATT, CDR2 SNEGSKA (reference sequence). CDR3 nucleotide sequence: TGCAGTGCTAGAGATCAGGAAAACTGGACAGCGTATAATTCACCCCTCCACTTT. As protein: CSARDQENWTAYNSPLHF.

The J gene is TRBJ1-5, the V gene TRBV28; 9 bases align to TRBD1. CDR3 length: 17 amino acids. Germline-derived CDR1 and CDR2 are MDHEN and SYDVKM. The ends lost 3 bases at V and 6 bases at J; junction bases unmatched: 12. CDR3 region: CASSLRQGEFYGQPQHF. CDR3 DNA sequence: TGTGCCAGCAGTTTGCGACAGGGGGAATTTTATGGTCAGCCCCAGCATTTT. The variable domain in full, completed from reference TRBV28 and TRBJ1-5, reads DVKVTQSSRYLVKRTGEKVFLECVQDMDHENMFWYRQDPGLGLRLIYFSYDVKMKEKGDIPEGYSVSREKKERFSLILESASTNQTSMYLCASSLRQGEFYGQPQHFGDGTRLSIL.

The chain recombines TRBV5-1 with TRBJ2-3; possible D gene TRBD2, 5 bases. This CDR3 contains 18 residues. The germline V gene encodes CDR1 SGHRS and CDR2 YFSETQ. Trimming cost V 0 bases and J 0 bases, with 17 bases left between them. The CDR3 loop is CASSLVWTHLHSTDTQYF. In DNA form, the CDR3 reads TGCGCCAGCAGCTTGGTATGGACTCACCTTCATAGCACAGATACGCAGTATTTT.

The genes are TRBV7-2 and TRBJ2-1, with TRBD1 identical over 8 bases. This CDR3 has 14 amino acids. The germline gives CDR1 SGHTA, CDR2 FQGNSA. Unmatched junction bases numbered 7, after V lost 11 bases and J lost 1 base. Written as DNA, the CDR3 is TGTGCCCTAGGACAGGGTAATTCCTACAATGAGCAGTTCTTC. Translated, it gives CALGQGNSYNEQFF. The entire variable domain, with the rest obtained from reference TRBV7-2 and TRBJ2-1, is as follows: GAGVSQSPSNKVTEKGKDVELRCDPISGHTALYWYRQSLGQGLEFLIYFQGNSAPDKSGLPSDRFSAERTGGSVSTLTIQRTQQEDSAVYLCALGQGNSYNEQFFGPGTRLTVL.

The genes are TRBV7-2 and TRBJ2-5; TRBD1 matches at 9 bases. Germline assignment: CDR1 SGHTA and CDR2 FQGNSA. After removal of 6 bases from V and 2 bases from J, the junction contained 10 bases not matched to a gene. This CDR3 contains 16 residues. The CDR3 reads CASRGQGGGVQETQYF. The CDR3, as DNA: TGTGCCAGCAGGGGACAGGGAGGGGGGGTACAAGAGACCCAGTACTTC.

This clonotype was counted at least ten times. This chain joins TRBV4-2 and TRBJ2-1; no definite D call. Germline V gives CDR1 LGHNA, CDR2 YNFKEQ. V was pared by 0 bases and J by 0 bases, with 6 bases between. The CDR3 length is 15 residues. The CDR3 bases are TGTGCCAGCAGCCAAGAGCTGGGCTCCTACAATGAGCAGTTCTTC. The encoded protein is CASSQELGSYNEQFF.

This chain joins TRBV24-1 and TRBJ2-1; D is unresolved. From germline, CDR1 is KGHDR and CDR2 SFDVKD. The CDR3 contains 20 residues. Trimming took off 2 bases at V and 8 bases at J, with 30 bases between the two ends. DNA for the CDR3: TGTGCCACCAGTGATTCGTCTCCCGTATTAGGAAGCGAGGAGACACATGAGCAGTTCTTC. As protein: CATSDSSPVLGSEETHEQFF.

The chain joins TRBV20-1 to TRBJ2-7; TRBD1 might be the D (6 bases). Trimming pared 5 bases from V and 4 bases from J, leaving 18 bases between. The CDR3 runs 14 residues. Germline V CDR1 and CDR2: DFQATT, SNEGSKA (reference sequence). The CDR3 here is CSAQSGTRTYEQYF. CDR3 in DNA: TGCAGTGCTCAGTCCGGGACAAGGACTTACGAGCAGTACTTC.

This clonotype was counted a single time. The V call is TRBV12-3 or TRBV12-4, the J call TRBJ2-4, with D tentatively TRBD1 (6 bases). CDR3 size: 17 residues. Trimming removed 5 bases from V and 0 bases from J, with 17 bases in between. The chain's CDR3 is CASSPPGQGLAKNIQYF. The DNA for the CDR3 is TGTGCCAGCAGTCCACCGGGGCAGGGGCTAGCCAAAAACATTCAGTACTTC.

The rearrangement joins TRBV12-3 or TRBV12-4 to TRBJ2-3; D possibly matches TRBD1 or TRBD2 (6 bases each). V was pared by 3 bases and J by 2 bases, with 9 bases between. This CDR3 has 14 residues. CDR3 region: CASSFRGHTDTQYF. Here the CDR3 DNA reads TGTGCCAGCAGTTTTCGGGGGCACACAGATACGCAGTATTTT.

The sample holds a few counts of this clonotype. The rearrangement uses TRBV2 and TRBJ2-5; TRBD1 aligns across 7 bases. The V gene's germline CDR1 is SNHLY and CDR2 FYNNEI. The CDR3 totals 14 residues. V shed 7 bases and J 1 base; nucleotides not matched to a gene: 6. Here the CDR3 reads CASIGTVPQETQYF. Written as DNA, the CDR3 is TGTGCCAGCATTGGGACAGTCCCCCAAGAGACCCAGTACTTC.

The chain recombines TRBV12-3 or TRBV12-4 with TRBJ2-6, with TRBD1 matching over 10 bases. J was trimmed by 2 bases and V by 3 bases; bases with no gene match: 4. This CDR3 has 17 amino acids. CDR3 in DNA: TGTGCCAGCAGTTTCGGAGACAGGGGGCCTGGGGCCAACGTCCTGACTTTC. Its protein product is CASSFGDRGPGANVLTF.

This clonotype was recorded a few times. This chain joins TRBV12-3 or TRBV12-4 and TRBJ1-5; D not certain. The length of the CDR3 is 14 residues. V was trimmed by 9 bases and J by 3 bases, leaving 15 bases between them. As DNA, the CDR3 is TGTGCCAGTCGCGGCAACAGCATCAATCAGCCCCAGCATTTT. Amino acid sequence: CASRGNSINQPQHF.

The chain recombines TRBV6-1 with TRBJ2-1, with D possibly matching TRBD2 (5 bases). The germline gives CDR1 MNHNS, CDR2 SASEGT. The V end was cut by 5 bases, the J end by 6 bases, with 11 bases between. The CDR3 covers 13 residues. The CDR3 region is CASSPGEVNEQFF. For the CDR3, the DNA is TGTGCCAGCAGTCCCGGGGAAGTCAATGAGCAGTTCTTC.

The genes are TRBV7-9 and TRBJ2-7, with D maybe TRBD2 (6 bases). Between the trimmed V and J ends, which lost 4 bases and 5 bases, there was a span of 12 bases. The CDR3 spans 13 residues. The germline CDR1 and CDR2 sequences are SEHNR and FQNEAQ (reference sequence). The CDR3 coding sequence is TGTGCCAGCAGCTGGGCGGGAACAGACGAGCAGTACTTC. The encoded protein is CASSWAGTDEQYF. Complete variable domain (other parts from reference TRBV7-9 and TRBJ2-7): DTGVSQNPRHKITKRGQNVTFRCDPISEHNRLYWYRQTLGQGPEFLTYFQNEAQLEKSRLLSDRFSAERPKGSFSTLEIQRTEQGDSAMYLCASSWAGTDEQYFGPGTRLTVT.

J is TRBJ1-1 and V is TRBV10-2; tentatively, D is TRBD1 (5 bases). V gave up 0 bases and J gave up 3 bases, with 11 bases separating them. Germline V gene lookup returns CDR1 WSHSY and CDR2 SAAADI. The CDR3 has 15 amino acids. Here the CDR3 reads CASSESGRADTEAFF. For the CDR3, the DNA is TGCGCCAGCAGTGAGTCCGGCAGGGCGGACACTGAAGCTTTCTTT.

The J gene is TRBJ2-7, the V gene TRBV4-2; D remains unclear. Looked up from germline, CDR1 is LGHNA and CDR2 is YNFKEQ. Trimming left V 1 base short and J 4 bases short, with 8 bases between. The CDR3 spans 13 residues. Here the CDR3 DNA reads TGTGCCAGCAGCCAAGTAGTAGGGTACGAGCAGTACTTC. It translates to CASSQVVGYEQYF.

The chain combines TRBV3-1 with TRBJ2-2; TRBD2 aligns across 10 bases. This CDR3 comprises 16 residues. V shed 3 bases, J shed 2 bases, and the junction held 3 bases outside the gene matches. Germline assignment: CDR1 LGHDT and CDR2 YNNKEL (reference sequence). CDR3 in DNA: TGTGCCAGCAGCCACGGACTAGCGGCAAACACCGGGGAGCTGTTTTTT. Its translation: CASSHGLAANTGELFF.

For the CDR3, the DNA is TGTGCCAGCAGTTACCCCACGGCCGGGGGTGAGCAGTTCTTC. Translating gives CASSYPTAGGEQFF. The chain employs TRBV6-5 and TRBJ2-1, with TRBD2 as a possible D gene (6 bases). The CDR3 spans 14 residues. Germline V gene lookup returns CDR1 MNHEY and CDR2 SVGAGI. Trimming cost V 2 bases and J 9 bases, with 14 bases left between them.

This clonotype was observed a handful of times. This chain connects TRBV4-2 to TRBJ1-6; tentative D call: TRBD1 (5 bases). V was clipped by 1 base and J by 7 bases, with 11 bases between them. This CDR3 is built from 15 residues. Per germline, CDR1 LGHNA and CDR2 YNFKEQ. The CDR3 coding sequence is TGTGCCAGCAGCCAAGTGAGGGGCGGGAATTCACCCCTCCACTTT. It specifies CASSQVRGGNSPLHF.

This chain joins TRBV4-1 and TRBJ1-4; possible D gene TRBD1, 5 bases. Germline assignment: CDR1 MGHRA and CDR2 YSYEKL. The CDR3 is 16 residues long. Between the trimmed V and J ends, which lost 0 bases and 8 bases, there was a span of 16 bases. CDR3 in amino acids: CASSQDGGAGWEKLFF. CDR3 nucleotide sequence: TGCGCCAGCAGCCAAGATGGGGGTGCAGGGTGGGAAAAACTGTTTTTT.

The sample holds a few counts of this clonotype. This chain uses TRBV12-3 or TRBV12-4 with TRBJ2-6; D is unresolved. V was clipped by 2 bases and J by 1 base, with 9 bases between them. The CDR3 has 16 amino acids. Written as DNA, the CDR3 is TGTGCCAGCAGTTTAAACAGAAAGTCTGGGGCCAACGTCCTGACTTTC. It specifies CASSLNRKSGANVLTF.

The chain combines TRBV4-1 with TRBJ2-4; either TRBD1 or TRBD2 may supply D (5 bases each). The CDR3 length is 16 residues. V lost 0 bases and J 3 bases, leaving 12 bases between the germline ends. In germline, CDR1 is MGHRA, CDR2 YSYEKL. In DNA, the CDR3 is TGCGCCAGCAGCCAAGATTTAGGGACGGTCAAAAACATTCAGTACTTC. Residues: CASSQDLGTVKNIQYF.

The CDR3 DNA is TGCAGTGCTAGAGAGCTGGACCACGACGAGGGCGAGCAGTACTTC. Translated: CSARELDHDEGEQYF. This chain links TRBV20-1 with TRBJ2-7; weak D call: TRBD2 (5 bases). V lost 0 bases and J lost 6, with 18 bases in between. This CDR3 contains 15 residues. Germline loops: CDR1 DFQATT, CDR2 SNEGSKA (reference sequence).

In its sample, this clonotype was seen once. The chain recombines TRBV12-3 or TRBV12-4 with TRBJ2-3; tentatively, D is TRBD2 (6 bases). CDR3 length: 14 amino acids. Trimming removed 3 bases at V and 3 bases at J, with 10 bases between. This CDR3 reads CASSFLRGTDTQYF. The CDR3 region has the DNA TGTGCCAGCAGTTTCCTGCGGGGAACAGATACGCAGTATTTT.